This TCR beta chain is from a study of shared clonotypes between healthy human individuals. Profiling relied on immunoSEQ multiplex PCR, and the TCRdb table lists in-frame clones only, not all of them. Found here are about 230,000 clones, approximately 70% of them singletons; the top ten hold around 10%. Trimming took off 6 bases at V and 4 bases at J, with 18 bases between the two ends. Germline values: CDR1 MNHNY, CDR2 SVGAGI (reference sequence). This CDR3 is 15 amino acids long. This chain uses TRBV6-6 with TRBJ2-5; possible D gene TRBD2, 5 bases. This TCR was recovered from a man aged 25 to 40 in good health. The specimen was memory CD4+ T cells sorted from blood. The subset denotes: CD45RA-negative fraction. The CDR3 sequence is CASRNSGGLAETQYF. The CDR3 nucleotides read TGTGCCAGCAGAAACTCCGGCGGGCTAGCAGAGACCCAGTACTTC.